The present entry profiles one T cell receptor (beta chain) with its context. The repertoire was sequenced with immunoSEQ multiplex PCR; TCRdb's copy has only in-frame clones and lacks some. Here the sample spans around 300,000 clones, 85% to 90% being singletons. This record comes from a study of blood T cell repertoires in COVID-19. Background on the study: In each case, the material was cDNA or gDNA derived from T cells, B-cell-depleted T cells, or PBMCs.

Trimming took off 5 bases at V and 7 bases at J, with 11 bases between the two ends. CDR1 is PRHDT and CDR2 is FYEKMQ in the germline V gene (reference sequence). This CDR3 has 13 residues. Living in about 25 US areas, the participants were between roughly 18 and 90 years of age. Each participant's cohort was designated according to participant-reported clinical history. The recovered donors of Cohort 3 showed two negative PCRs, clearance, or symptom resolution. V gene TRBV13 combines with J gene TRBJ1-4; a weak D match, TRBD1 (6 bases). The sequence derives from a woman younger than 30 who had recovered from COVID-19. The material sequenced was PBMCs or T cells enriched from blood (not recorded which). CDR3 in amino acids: CASSVRGAEKLFF. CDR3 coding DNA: TGTGCCAGCAGCGTCAGGGGCGCTGAAAAACTGTTTTTT. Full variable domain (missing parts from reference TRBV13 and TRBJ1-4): AAGVIQSPRHLIKEKRETATLKCYPIPRHDTVYWYQQGPGQDPQFLISFYEKMQSDKGSIPDRFSAQQFSDYHSELNMSSLELGDSALYFCASSVRGAEKLFFGSGTQLSVL.